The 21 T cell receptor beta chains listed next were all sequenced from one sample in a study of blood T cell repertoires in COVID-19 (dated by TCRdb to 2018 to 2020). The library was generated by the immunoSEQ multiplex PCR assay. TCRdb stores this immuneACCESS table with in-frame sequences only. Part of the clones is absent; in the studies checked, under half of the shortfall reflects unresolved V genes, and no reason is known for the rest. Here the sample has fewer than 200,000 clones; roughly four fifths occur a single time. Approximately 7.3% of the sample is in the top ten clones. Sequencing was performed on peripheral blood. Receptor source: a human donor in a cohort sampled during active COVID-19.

The CDR3 spells CASSYRGRNTEAFF. The CDR3 bases are TGTGCCAGCAGCTACAGGGGTAGGAACACTGAAGCTTTCTTT. V and J are TRBV5-6 and TRBJ1-1; 7 nucleotides align to TRBD1. Trimming cost V 3 bases and J 1 base; bases outside gene matches: 3. The length of the CDR3 is 14 residues. Per the germline V gene, CDR1 is SGHDT and CDR2 is YYEEEE.

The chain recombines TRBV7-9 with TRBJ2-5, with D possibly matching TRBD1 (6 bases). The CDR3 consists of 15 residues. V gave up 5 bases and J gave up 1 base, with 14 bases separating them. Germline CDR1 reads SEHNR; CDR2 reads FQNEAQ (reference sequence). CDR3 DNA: TGTGCCAGCAGCCCCCCGACAGGTTTCCAAGAGACCCAGTACTTC. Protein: CASSPPTGFQETQYF. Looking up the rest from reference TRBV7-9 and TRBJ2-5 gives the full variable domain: DTGVSQNPRHKITKRGQNVTFRCDPISEHNRLYWYRQTLGQGPEFLTYFQNEAQLEKSRLLSDRFSAERPKGSFSTLEIQRTEQGDSAMYLCASSPPTGFQETQYFGPGTRLLVL.

CDR3 DNA sequence: TGCGCCAGCAGCTGGACTAGCGGGGGGGCCAATTACGAGCAGTACTTC. Amino acids: CASSWTSGGANYEQYF. The chain combines TRBV5-1 with TRBJ2-7, with 15 bases fitting TRBD2. Germline V gene lookup returns CDR1 SGHRS and CDR2 YFSETQ. Trimming took 3 bases from V and 4 from J; bases not matched to a gene: 5. This CDR3 has 16 amino acids.

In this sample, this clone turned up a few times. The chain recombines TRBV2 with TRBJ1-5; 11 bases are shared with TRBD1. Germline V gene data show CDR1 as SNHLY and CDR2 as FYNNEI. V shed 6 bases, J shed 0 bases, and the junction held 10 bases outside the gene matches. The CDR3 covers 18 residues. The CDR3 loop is CASSVDRGLPISNQPQHF. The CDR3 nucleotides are TGTGCCAGCAGCGTGGACAGGGGGCTACCGATTAGCAATCAGCCCCAGCATTTT.

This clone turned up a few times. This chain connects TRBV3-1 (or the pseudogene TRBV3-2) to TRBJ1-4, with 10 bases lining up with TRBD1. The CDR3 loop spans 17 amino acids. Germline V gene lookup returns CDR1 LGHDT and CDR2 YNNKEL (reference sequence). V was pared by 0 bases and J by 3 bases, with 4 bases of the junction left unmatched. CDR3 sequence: CASSQEPGTGANEKLFF. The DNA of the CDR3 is TGTGCCAGCAGCCAAGAGCCGGGGACAGGGGCTAATGAAAAACTGTTTTTT.

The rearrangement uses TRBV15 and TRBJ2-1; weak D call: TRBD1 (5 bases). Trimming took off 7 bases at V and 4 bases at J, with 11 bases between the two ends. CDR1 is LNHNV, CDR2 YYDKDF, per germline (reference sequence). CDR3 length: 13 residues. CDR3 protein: CATNPQGYNEQFF. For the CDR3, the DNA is TGTGCCACCAACCCTCAGGGATACAATGAGCAGTTCTTC.

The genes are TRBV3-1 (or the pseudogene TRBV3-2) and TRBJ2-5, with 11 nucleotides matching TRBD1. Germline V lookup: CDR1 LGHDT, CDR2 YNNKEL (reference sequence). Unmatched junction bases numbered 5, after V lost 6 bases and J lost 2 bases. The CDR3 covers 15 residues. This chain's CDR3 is CASRGDRGIQETQYF. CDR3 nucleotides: TGTGCCAGCAGGGGGGACAGGGGGATACAAGAGACCCAGTACTTC.

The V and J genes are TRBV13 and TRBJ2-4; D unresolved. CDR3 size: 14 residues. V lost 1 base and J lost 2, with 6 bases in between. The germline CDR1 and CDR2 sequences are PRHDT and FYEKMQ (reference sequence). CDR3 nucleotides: TGTGCCAGCAGCTTAGCAGTGACCAAAAACATTCAGTACTTC. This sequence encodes CASSLAVTKNIQYF.

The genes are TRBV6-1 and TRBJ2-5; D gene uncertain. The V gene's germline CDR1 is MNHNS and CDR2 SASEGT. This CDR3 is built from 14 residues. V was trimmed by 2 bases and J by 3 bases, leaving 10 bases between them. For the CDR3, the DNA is TGTGCCAGCAGTGAAAGTTACGCGGAAGAGACCCAGTACTTC. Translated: CASSESYAEETQYF.

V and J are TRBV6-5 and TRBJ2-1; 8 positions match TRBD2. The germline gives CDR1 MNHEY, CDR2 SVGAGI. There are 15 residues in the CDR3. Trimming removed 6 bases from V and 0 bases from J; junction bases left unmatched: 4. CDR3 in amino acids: CASRLAASSYNEQFF. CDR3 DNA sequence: TGTGCCAGCAGACTAGCGGCGAGCTCCTACAATGAGCAGTTCTTC.

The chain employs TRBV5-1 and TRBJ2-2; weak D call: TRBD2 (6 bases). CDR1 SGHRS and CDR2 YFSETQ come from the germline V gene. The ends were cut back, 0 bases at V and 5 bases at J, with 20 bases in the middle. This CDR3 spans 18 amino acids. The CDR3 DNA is TGCGCCAGCAGCTTGGCTGCGGTTATGGCTAGCGTTACCGGGGAGCTGTTTTTT. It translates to CASSLAAVMASVTGELFF.

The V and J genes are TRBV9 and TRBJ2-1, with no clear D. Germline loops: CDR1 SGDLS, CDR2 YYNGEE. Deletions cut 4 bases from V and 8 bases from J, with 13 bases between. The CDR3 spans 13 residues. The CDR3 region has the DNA TGTGCCAGCAGCCTCACCCTAGGTTATGAGCAGTTCTTC. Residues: CASSLTLGYEQFF.

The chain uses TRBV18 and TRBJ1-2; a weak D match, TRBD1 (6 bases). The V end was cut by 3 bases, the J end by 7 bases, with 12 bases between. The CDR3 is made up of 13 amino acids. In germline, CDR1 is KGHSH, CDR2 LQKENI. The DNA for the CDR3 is TGTGCCAGCTCACCCCAGGGGATGCTTGGCTACACCTTC. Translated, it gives CASSPQGMLGYTF.

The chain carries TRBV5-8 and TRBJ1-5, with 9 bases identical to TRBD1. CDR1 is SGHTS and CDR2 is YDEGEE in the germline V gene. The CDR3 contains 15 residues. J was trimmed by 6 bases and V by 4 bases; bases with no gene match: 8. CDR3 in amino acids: CASSPGQGKGQPQHF. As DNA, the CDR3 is TGTGCCAGCAGCCCCGGACAGGGGAAGGGTCAGCCCCAGCATTTT.

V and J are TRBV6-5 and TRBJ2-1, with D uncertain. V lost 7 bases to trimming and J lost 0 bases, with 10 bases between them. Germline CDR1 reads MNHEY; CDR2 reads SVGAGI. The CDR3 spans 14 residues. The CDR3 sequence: CASTTLVSYNEQFF. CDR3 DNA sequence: TGTGCCAGCACCACCCTAGTCTCCTACAATGAGCAGTTCTTC.

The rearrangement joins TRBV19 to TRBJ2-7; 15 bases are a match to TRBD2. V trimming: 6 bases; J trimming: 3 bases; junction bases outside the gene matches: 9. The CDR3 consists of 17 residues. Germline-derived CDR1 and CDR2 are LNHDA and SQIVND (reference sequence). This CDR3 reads CASRENGLAGGLYEQYF. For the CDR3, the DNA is TGTGCCAGTAGAGAAAACGGACTAGCGGGGGGGCTCTACGAGCAGTACTTC.

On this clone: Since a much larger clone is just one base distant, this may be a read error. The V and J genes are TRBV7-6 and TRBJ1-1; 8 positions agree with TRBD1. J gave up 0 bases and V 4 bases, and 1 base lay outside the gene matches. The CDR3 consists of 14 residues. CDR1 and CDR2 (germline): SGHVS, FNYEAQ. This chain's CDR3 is CASSSGQVNTEAFF. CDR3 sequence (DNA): TGTGCCAGCAGCTCGGGACAGGTGAACACTGAAGCTTTCTTT.

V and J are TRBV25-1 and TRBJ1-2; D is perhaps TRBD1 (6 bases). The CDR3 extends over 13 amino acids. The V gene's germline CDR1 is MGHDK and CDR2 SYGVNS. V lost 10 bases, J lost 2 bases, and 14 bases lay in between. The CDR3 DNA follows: TGTGCCACCGAAGCCGGGACAAACTATGGCTACACCTTC. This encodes CATEAGTNYGYTF.

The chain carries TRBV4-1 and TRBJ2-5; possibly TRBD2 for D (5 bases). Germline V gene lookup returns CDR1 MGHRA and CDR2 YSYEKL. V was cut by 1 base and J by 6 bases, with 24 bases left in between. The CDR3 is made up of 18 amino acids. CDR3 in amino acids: CASSQAFPLGGGEKTQYF. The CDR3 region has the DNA TGCGCCAGCAGCCAAGCCTTTCCATTGGGTGGAGGCGAGAAGACCCAGTACTTC.

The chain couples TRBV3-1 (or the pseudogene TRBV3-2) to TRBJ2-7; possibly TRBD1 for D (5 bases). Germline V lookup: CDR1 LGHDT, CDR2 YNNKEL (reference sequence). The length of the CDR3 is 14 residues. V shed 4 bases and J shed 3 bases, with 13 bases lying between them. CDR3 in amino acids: CASSLRQISYEQYF. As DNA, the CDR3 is TGTGCCAGCAGCCTAAGACAGATAAGCTACGAGCAGTACTTC.

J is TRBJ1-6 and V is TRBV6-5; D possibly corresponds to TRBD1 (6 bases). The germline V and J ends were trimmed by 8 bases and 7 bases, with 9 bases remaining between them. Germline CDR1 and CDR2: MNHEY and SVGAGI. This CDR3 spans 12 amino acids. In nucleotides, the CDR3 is TGTGCCAGCTGTACAGGGAATTCACCCCTCCACTTT. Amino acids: CASCTGNSPLHF.